Described below is a single T cell receptor beta chain sequence and its context. Its target is unknown. The entry originates in a study of cytotoxic CD8 clonotypes in ibrutinib-treated CLL. Study context: Partial responses numbered some 24 and complete responses 2; after a median around 72 months, roughly 15 stayed remitted and approximately twelve progressed. Whole-study findings and limits: Higher circulating CD8+ T-cell counts strongly accompanied higher baseline clonality, above age-matched healthy donors. Clonality grew at ibrutinib response; at progression, it decreased back toward baseline.

TCRdb's table, derived via immunoSEQ multiplex PCR, lists solely in-frame clones and lacks some. Among roughly 30,000 clones, 76% were seen once, and the ten largest hold around 50%. Germline CDR1 LNHDA, CDR2 SQIVND (reference sequence). The CDR3 covers 15 residues. Trimming stripped 4 bases from V and 3 bases from J, with 13 bases between. The source was PBMCs, collected after 36 months of ibrutinib treatment. The TCR was taken from a human donor with chronic lymphocytic leukemia. This chain connects TRBV19 to TRBJ1-5; D gene ambiguous. The CDR3 loop is CASSTSDGSNQPQHF. The CDR3 DNA sequence: TGTGCCAGTAGTACTTCTGACGGTTCCAATCAGCCCCAGCATTTT.